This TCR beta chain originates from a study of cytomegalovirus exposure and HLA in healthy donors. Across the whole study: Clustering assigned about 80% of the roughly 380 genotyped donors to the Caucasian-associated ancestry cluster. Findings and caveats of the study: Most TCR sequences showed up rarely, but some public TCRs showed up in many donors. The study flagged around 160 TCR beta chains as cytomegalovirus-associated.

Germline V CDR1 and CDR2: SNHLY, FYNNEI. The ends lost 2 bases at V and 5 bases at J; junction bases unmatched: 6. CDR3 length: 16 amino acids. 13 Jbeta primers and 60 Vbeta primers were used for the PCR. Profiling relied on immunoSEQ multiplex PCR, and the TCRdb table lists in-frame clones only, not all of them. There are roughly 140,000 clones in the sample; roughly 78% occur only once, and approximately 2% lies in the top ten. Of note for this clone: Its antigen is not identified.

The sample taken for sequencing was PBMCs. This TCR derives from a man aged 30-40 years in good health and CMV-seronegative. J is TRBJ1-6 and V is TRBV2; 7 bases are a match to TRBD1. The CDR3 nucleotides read TGTGCCAGCAGTGAACTTGGGACAGAAAATAATTCACCCCTCCACTTT. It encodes CASSELGTENNSPLHF.